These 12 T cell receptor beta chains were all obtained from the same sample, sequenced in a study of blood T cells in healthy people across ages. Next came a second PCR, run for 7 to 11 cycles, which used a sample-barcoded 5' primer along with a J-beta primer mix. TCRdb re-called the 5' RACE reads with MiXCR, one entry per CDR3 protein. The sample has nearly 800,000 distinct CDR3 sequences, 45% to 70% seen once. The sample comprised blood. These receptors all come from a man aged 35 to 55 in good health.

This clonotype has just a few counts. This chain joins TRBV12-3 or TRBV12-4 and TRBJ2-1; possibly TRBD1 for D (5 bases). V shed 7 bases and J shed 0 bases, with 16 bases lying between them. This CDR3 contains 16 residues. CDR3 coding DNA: TGTGCCAGCACCGATCCAGGGTCTAGCTCCTACAATGAGCAGTTCTTC. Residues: CASTDPGSSSYNEQFF.

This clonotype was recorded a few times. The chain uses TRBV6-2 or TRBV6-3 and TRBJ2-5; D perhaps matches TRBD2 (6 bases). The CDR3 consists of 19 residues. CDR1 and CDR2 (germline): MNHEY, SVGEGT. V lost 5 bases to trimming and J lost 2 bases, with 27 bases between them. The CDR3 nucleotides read TGTGCCAGCAGTCTAATCGGGAGTCCCTGGCTCCCCGAGCAAGAGACCCAGTACTTC. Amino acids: CASSLIGSPWLPEQETQYF.

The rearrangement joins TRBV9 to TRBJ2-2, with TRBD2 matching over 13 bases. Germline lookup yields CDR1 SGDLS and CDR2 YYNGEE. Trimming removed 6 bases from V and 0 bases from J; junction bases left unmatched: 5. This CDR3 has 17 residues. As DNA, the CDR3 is TGTGCCAGCACCGCGGGACTAGCGGGACCGAACACCGGGGAGCTGTTTTTT. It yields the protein CASTAGLAGPNTGELFF.

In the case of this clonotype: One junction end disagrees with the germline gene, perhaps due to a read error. The CDR3 reads CTSSGGTSEYNEQFF. CDR3 nucleotides: TGTACCAGCAGTGGGGGGACTAGCGAGTACAATGAGCAGTTCTTC. V and J are TRBV12-3 or TRBV12-4 and TRBJ2-1; 10 bases are shared with TRBD2. There are 15 residues in the CDR3.

The DNA for the CDR3 is TGTGCCAGCAGCTTAGAAGGGTGGGAAGATACGCAGTATTTT. This encodes CASSLEGWEDTQYF. The chain is built from TRBV7-9 and TRBJ2-3; D not certain. V was cut by 1 base and J by 5 bases, with 10 bases left in between. The germline CDR1 and CDR2 sequences are SEHNR and FQNEAQ (reference sequence). The CDR3 extends over 14 amino acids.

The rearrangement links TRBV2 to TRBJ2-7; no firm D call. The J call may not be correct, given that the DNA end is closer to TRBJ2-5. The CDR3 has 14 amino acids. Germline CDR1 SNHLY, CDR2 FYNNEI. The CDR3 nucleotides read TGTGCCGTAGCCATTACCACTTCCGAAGAGACCCAGTACTTC. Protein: CAVAITTSEETQYF.

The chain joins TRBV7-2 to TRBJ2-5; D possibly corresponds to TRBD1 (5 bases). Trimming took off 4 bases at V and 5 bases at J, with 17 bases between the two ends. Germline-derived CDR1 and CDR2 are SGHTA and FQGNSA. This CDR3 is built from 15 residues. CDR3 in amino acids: CASSSRQLGSETQYF. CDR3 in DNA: TGTGCCAGCAGCTCCCGACAGTTGGGCAGTGAGACCCAGTACTTC.

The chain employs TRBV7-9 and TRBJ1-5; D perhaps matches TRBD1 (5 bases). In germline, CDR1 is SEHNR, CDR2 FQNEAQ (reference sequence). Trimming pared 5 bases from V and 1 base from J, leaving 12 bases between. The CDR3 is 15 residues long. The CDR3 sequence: CASSRGEGSNQPQHF. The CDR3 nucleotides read TGTGCCAGCAGCCGCGGGGAGGGGAGCAATCAGCCCCAGCATTTT.

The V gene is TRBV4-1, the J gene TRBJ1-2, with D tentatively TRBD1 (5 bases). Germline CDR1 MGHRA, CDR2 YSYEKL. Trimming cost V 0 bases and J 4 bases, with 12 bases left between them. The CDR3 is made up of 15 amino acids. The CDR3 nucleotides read TGCGCCAGCAGCCAAGATTTAAGGACAATCTATGGCTACACCTTC. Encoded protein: CASSQDLRTIYGYTF.

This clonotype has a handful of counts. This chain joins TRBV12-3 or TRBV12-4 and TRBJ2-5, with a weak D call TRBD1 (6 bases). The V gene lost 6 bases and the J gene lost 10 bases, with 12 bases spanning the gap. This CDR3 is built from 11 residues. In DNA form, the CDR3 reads TGTGCCAGCAGCACCACAGGGAACCAGTACTTC. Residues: CASSTTGNQYF.

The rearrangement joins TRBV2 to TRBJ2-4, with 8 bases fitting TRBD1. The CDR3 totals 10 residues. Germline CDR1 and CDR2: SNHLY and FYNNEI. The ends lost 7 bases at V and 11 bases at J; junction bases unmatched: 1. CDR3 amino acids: CASKTGVQYF. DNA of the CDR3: TGTGCCAGCAAGACAGGGGTTCAGTACTTC.

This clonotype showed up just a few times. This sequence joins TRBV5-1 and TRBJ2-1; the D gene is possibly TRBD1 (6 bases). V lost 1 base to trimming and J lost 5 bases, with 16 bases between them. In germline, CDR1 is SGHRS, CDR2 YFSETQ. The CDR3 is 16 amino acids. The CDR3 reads CASSLTSGELNNEQFF. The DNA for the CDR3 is TGCGCCAGCAGCTTGACGTCAGGGGAATTGAACAATGAGCAGTTCTTC.